This T cell receptor beta chain originates from a study of glioma-infiltrating T cells. Amplification of TCR alpha and beta CDR3 regions from RNA used iRepertoire nested multiplex PCR. TCRdb re-called the multiplex PCR reads through MiXCR, storing one row per CDR3 protein. Of under 20,000 distinct CDR3 sequences listed, nearly 60% are singletons. This clonotype has more than one count but fewer than ten. The sequence was collected from a human donor with low-grade glioma or glioblastoma, undergoing nonglioma brain surgery, or in good health (not recorded which). Sequencing was performed on glioma tissue, nonneoplastic brain tissue, or PBMCs (not recorded which).

CDR3: CASSGRDGRAYEQYF. The CDR3, as DNA: TGTGCCAGCAGCGGCCGGGACGGAAGAGCCTACGAGCAGTACTTC. The V call is TRBV7-9, the J call TRBJ2-7; D tentatively fits TRBD1 or TRBD2 (5 bases each). Per germline, CDR1 SEHNR and CDR2 FQNEAQ (reference sequence). The CDR3 is 15 amino acids. V shed 5 bases and J shed 2 bases, with 16 bases lying between them.